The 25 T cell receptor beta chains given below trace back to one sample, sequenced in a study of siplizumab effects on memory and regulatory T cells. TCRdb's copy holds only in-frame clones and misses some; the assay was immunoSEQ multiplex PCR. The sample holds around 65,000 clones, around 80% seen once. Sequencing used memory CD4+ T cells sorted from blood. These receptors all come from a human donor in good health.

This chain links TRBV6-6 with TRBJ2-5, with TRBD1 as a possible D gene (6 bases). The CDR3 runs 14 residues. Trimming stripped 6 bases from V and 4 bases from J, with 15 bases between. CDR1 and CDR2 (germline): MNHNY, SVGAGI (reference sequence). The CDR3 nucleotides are TGTGCCAGCAGCGAGCAGGGGCGCCGAGAGACCCAGTACTTC. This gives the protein CASSEQGRRETQYF.

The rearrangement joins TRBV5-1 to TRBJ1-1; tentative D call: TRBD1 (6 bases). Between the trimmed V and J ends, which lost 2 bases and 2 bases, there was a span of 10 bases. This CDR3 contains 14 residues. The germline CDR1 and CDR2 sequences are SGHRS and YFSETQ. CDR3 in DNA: TGCGCCAGCAGCTTAGGGACAACAAACACTGAAGCTTTCTTT. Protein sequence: CASSLGTTNTEAFF.

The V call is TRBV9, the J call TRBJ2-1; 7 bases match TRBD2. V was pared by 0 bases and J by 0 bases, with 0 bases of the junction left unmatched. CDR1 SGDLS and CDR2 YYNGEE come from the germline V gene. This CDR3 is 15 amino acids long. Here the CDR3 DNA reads TGTGCCAGCAGCGTAGGCGGGGGCTCCTACAATGAGCAGTTCTTC. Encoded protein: CASSVGGGSYNEQFF.

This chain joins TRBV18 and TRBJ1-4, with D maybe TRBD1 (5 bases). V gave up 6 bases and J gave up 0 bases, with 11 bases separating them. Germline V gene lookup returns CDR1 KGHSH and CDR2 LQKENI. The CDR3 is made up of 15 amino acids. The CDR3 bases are TGTGCCAGCTCCGCCCAGGGTCCAACTAATGAAAAACTGTTTTTT. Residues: CASSAQGPTNEKLFF.

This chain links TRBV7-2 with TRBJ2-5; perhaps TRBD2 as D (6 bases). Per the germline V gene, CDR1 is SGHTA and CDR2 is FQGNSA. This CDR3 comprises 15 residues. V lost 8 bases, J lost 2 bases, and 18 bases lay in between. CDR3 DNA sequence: TGTGCCAGCGGAGGAGGGTGGGCGGATCAAGAGACCCAGTACTTC. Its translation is CASGGGWADQETQYF.

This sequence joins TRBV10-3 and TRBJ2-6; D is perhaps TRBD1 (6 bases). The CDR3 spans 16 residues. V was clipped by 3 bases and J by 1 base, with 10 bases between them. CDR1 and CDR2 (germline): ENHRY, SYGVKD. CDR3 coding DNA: TGTGCCATCAGTGAAAACAGGGAATCTGGGGCCAACGTCCTGACTTTC. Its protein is CAISENRESGANVLTF.

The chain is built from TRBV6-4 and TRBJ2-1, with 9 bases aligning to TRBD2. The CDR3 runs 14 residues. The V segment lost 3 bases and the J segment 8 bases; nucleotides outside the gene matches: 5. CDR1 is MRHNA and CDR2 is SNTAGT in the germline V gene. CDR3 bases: TGTGCCAGCAGTGAAGGCGGGGGGGCTGATGAGCAGTTCTTC. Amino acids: CASSEGGGADEQFF.

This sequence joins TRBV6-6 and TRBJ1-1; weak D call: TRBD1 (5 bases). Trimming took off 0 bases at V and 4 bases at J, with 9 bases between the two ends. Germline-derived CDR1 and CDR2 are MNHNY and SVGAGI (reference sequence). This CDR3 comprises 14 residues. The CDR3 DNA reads TGTGCCAGCAGTTACTCCAGGGCATCCACTGAAGCTTTCTTT. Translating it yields CASSYSRASTEAFF.

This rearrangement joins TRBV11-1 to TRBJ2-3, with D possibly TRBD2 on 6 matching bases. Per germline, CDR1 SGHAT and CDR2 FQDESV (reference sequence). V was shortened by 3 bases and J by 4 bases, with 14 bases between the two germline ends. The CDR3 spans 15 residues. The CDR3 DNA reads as TGTGCCAGCAGCTTCCTAGCGTTTGGGGCAGATACGCAGTATTTT. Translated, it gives CASSFLAFGADTQYF.

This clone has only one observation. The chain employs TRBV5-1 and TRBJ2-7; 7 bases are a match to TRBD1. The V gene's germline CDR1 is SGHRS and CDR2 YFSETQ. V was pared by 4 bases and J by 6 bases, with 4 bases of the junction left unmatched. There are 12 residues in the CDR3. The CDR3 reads CASSQDRSEQYF. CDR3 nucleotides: TGCGCCAGCAGCCAGGACAGGTCCGAGCAGTACTTC.

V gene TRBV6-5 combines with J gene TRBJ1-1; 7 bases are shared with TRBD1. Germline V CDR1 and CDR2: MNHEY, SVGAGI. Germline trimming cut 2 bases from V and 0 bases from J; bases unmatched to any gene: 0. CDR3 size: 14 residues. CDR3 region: CASSYTGVNTEAFF. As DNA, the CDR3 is TGTGCCAGCAGTTACACAGGGGTGAACACTGAAGCTTTCTTT.

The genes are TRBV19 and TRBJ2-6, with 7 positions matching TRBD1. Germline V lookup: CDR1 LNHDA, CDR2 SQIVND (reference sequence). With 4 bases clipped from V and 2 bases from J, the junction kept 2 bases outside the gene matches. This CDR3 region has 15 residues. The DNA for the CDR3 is TGTGCCAGTAGTAGTGACAGGGCTGGGGCCAACGTCCTGACTTTC. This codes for CASSSDRAGANVLTF.

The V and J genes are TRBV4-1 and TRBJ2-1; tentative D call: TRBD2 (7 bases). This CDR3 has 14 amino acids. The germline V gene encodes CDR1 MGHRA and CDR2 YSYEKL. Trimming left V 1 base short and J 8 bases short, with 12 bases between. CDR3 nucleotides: TGCGCCAGCAGCCAAGGAGGGGGGGGCGATGAGCAGTTCTTC. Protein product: CASSQGGGGDEQFF.

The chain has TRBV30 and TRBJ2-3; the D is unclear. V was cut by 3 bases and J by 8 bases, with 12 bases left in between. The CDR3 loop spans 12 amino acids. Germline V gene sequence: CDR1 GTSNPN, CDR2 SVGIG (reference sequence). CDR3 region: CAWSVTPGTQYF. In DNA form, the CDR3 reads TGTGCCTGGAGCGTGACCCCGGGTACGCAGTATTTT.

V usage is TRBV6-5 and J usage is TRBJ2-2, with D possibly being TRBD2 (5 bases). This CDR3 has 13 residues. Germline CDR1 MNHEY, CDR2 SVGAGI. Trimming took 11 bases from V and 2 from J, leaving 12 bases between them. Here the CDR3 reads CAARVDNTGELFF. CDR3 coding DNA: TGTGCCGCGAGGGTGGACAACACCGGGGAGCTGTTTTTT.

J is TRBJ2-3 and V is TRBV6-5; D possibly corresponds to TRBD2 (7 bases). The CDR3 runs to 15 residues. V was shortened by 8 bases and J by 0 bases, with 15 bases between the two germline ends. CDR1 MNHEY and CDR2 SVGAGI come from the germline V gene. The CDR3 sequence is CASCGGRFSTDTQYF. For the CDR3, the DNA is TGTGCCAGCTGCGGGGGCCGCTTCAGCACAGATACGCAGTATTTT.

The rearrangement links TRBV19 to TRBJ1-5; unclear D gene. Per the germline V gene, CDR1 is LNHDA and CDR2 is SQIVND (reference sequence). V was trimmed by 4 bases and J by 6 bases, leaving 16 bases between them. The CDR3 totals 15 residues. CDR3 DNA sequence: TGTGCCAGTAGTAATCCAATCGGGTACGGTCAGCCCCAGCATTTT. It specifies CASSNPIGYGQPQHF.

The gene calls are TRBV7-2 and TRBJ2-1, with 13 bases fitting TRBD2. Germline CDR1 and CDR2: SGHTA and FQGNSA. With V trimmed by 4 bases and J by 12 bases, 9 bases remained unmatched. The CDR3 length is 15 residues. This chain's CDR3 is CASSYGTSGVQGQFF. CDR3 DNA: TGTGCCAGCAGCTATGGGACTAGCGGGGTTCAAGGGCAGTTCTTC. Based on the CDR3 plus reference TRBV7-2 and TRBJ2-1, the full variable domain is GAGVSQSPSNKVTEKGKDVELRCDPISGHTALYWYRQSLGQGLEFLIYFQGNSAPDKSGLPSDRFSAERTGGSVSTLTIQRTQQEDSAVYLCASSYGTSGVQGQFFGPGTRLTVL.

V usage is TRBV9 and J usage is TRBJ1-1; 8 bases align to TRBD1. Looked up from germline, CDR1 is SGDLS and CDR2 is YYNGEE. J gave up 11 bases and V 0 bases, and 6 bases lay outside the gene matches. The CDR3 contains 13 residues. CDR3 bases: TGTGCCAGCAGCGTAGGGGGGGACAGGAAGGCTTTCTTT. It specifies CASSVGGDRKAFF.

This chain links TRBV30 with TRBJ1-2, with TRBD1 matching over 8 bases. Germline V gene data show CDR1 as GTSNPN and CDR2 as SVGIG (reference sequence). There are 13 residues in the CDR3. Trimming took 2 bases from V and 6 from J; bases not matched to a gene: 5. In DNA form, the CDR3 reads TGTGCCTGGAGTACGGACAGGGCCAATGGCTACACCTTC. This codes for CAWSTDRANGYTF.

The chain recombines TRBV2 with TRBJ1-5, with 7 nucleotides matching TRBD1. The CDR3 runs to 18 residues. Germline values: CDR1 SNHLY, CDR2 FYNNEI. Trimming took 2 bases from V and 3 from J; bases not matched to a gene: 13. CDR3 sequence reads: CASSELGGQSRFNQPQHF. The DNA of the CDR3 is TGTGCCAGCAGTGAATTGGGGGGACAGAGCCGTTTCAATCAGCCCCAGCATTTT.

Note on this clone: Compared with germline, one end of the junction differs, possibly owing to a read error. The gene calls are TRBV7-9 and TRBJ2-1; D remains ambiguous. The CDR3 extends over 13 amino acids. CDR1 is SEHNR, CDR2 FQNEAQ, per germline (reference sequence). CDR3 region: CVSSPVPPNEQFF. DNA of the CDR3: TGTGTCAGCAGCCCAGTGCCCCCCAATGAGCAGTTCTTC.

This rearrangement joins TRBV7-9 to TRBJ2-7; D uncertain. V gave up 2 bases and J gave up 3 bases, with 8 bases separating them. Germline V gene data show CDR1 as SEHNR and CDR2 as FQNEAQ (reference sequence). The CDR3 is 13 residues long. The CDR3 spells CASSLLGFYEQYF. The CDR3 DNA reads TGTGCCAGCAGCTTATTGGGATTCTACGAGCAGTACTTC. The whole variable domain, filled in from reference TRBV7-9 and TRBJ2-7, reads DTGVSQNPRHKITKRGQNVTFRCDPISEHNRLYWYRQTLGQGPEFLTYFQNEAQLEKSRLLSDRFSAERPKGSFSTLEIQRTEQGDSAMYLCASSLLGFYEQYFGPGTRLTVT.

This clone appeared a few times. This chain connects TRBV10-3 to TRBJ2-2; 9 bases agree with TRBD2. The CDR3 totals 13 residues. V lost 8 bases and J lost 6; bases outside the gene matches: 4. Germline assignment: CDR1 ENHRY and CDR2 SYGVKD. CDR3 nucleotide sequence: TGTGCCATCGGCGGGGGGGCCGCCGGGGAGCTGTTTTTT. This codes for CAIGGGAAGELFF.

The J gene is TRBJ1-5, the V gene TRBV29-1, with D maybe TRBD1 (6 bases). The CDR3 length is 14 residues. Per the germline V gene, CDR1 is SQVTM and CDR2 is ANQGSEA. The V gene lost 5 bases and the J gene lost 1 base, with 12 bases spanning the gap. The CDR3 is CSVSGTRSNQPQHF. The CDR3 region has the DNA TGCAGCGTTTCCGGGACAAGAAGCAATCAGCCCCAGCATTTT.